This T cell receptor (beta chain) emerged from a study of cytomegalovirus exposure and HLA in healthy donors. Trimming shortened V by 1 base and J by 1 base, and 14 bases separated the two germline ends. CDR1 SQVTM and CDR2 ANQGSEA come from the germline V gene. The CDR3 extends over 15 amino acids. On this clone: Its antigen is undetermined.

13 Jbeta primers and 60 Vbeta primers were used for the PCR. Some clones are missing from TCRdb's copy, which holds only in-frame ones; the method was immunoSEQ multiplex PCR. This sample yields around 81,000 clones, of which 60% to 70% are seen a single time; 5.7% belongs to the top ten. General observations from the study: Roughly uniform sequencing depth across donors was assumed, possibly incorrectly.

The sequence was obtained from a man under 40 in good health and CMV-seropositive. Sequencing was carried out using PBMCs. The chain couples TRBV29-1 to TRBJ2-7; D may be TRBD1 (6 bases). Here the CDR3 DNA reads TGCAGCGTTGAAGTCATCGGACAGCCTTCCTACGAGCAGTACTTC. Protein sequence: CSVEVIGQPSYEQYF.